The T cell receptor (beta chain) described here comes from a study of T cell responses to AZD1222 COVID-19 vaccine. Whole-study results and caveats: Mostly white British, mostly female donors; authors suggested clonal diversity may be underestimated. The repertoires were collected only after the peak T cell response.

The CDR3 covers 14 residues. Trimming removed 2 bases at V and 7 bases at J, with 13 bases between. CDR1 is SGHRS and CDR2 is YFSETQ in the germline V gene. Libraries were prepared by immunoSEQ multiplex PCR; TCRdb keeps only in-frame clonotypes and omits some of them. The sample contains about 55,000 clones, about 81% of which appear only once. As concerns this clone: What it binds is not known.

The receptor was isolated from an adult in good health. The input for sequencing was peripheral blood, taken on day 0 of AZD1222 vaccination. The rearrangement links TRBV5-1 to TRBJ2-1; a weak D match, TRBD1 (5 bases). Here the CDR3 DNA reads TGCGCCAGCAGCTTAAGTCAGGGAAGGAATGAGCAGTTCTTC. It codes for CASSLSQGRNEQFF.